Shown below are 8 T cell receptor beta chains from a single sample sequenced in a study of T-cell memory formation after mild COVID-19. A single record per CDR3 protein comes from TCRdb applying MiXCR to the 5' RACE reads. The sample comprises around 300,000 distinct CDR3 sequences, roughly 18% of which are singletons, and 20% to 25% rests with the top ten. Input material: PBMCs or a T cell subset sorted from them (not recorded which). These receptors were collected from a man aged 18 to 30 who had mild COVID-19 (a few samples of this study predate the infection). Cell type and time point are not known.

V gene TRBV7-2 combines with J gene TRBJ1-3; TRBD1 matches 10 bases. V trimming: 3 bases; J trimming: 7 bases; junction bases outside the gene matches: 6. The CDR3 has 15 residues. Germline V gene lookup returns CDR1 SGHTA and CDR2 FQGNSA. In nucleotides, the CDR3 is TGTGCCAGCAGCTTCCACCCGGGACAGGGGAACACCATATATTTT. This codes for CASSFHPGQGNTIYF. The entire variable domain, with the rest obtained from reference TRBV7-2 and TRBJ1-3, is as follows: GAGVSQSPSNKVTEKGKDVELRCDPISGHTALYWYRQSLGQGLEFLIYFQGNSAPDKSGLPSDRFSAERTGGSVSTLTIQRTQQEDSAVYLCASSFHPGQGNTIYFGEGSWLTVV.

This chain joins TRBV7-2 and TRBJ1-5; perhaps TRBD1 as D (6 bases). V was clipped by 4 bases and J by 2 bases, with 6 bases between them. Germline V gives CDR1 SGHTA, CDR2 FQGNSA. This CDR3 comprises 13 residues. CDR3 residues: CASSWTGNQPQHF. CDR3 DNA: TGTGCCAGCAGCTGGACAGGCAATCAGCCCCAGCATTTT.

The rearrangement uses TRBV4-1 and TRBJ2-4; D possibly corresponds to TRBD1 (6 bases). Per germline, CDR1 MGHRA and CDR2 YSYEKL. The CDR3 length is 15 residues. Trimming removed 4 bases from V and 0 bases from J, with 10 bases in between. In DNA form, the CDR3 reads TGCGCCAGCAGCCCAGGGGTCTTAGCCAAAAACATTCAGTACTTC. It codes for CASSPGVLAKNIQYF.

This clonotype was recorded a few times. The V and J genes are TRBV7-2 and TRBJ2-7; TRBD1 is a possible D gene (7 bases). V lost 1 base and J 2 bases, leaving 12 bases between the germline ends. The CDR3 sequence is 15 residues long. Germline loops: CDR1 SGHTA, CDR2 FQGNSA. Written as DNA, the CDR3 is TGTGCCAGCAGCTTAGAGGGGGGACAGACCTACGAGCAGTACTTC. Its protein product is CASSLEGGQTYEQYF.

This clonotype was picked up a small number of times. The genes are TRBV20-1 and TRBJ2-7, with D tentatively TRBD1 (6 bases). Germline lookup yields CDR1 DFQATT and CDR2 SNEGSKA (reference sequence). V lost 4 bases to trimming and J lost 3 bases, with 7 bases between them. This CDR3 contains 11 residues. CDR3 amino acids: CSAKDSYEQYV. The DNA of the CDR3 is TGCAGTGCTAAGGACAGCTACGAGCAGTACGTC.

The rearrangement links TRBV7-7 to TRBJ2-5, with 9 bases aligning to TRBD2. Trimming removed 5 bases from V and 1 base from J; junction bases left unmatched: 5. Germline CDR1 is SSHAT and CDR2 is FNYEAQ (reference sequence). There are 15 residues in the CDR3. The CDR3 DNA follows: TGTGCCAGCAGCCAGCGGGGGGCCCTCCAAGAGACCCAGTACTTC. Its translation is CASSQRGALQETQYF. The full variable domain, in which reference TRBV7-7 and TRBJ2-5 provide the parts outside the CDR3, is GAGVSQSPRYKVTKRGQDVTLRCDPISSHATLYWYQQALGQGPEFLTYFNYEAQPDKSGLPSDRFSAERPEGSISTLTIQRTEQRDSAMYRCASSQRGALQETQYFGPGTRLLVL.

This clonotype has more than one count but fewer than ten. This chain links TRBV3-1 with TRBJ2-2, with unresolved D. The V gene lost 8 bases and the J gene lost 4 bases, with 8 bases spanning the gap. The CDR3 extends over 12 amino acids. Germline lookup yields CDR1 LGHDT and CDR2 YNNKEL (reference sequence). The CDR3 DNA reads as TGTGCCAGCGGTTTACGCACCGGGGAGCTGTTTTTT. This sequence encodes CASGLRTGELFF.

This clonotype was observed a few times. The CDR3 spells CASSPHQNEKLFF. In DNA form, the CDR3 reads TGTGCCAGCAGCCCGCACCAGAATGAAAAACTGTTTTTT. The J gene is TRBJ1-4, the V gene TRBV7-2; D is ambiguous. Trimming stripped 5 bases from V and 5 bases from J, with 9 bases between. The CDR3 has 13 amino acids. Germline V gene sequence: CDR1 SGHTA, CDR2 FQGNSA.